Detailed here is one T cell receptor beta chain. In the original workflow: Scientists estimated how many nucleated cells there were by amplifying reference gene primers. Profiled with immunoSEQ multiplex PCR; TCRdb holds only in-frame clones, not every one. V and J calls and clone size follow that table, whereas D and trimming were derived from the DNA. The top ten hold roughly 3.1% of the sample, which has fewer than 400,000 clones, approximately 86% seen once. The CDR3 runs 14 residues. The ends were cut back, 7 bases at V and 1 base at J, with 13 bases in the middle. This entry is derived from a study of blood T cell repertoires in COVID-19. Overall study context: COVID-19 samples from acute and convalescent phases originated in the United States, Italy and Spain. Nucleic acid was either cDNA or gDNA, and it came from T cells, B-cell-depleted T cells, or PBMCs.

The chain couples TRBV23-1 to TRBJ1-1, with D possibly matching TRBD1 (5 bases). TRBV23-1 is an open reading frame, and its role is uncertain. Sequenced sample: peripheral blood. This receptor was identified in a human donor in a cohort sampled during active COVID-19. In nucleotides, the CDR3 is TGCGCCAGCATTAACGACCAGGGGAACACTGAAGCTTTCTTT. Protein sequence: CASINDQGNTEAFF.